This T cell receptor (beta chain) came from a study of breast tumors, draining lymph nodes, adjacent tissues. A single record per CDR3 protein comes from TCRdb applying MiXCR to the multiplex PCR reads. Here the sample spans 85,000 to 130,000 distinct CDR3 sequences, approximately 28% being singletons. The V gene's germline CDR1 is LNHNV and CDR2 YYDKDF (reference sequence). Trimming took off 4 bases at V and 11 bases at J, with 24 bases between the two ends. The length of the CDR3 is 17 residues. Axillary draining lymph nodes of breast cancer patients supplied the node samples. Broader study findings: Luminal-like breast cancer showed significantly greater tumor-nontumor repertoire similarity than basal-like breast cancer did. Tumor repertoires ranked between lymph nodes and nontumor tissue in diversity, with V and J gene preferences. That most tumor T cells come from lymph nodes remained unproven.

This clonotype has just a few counts. Its target is not known. The TCR sequence derives from a female donor with breast cancer. Some clones in this sample may be carry-over from other donors' samples. Sequenced material: axillary lymph node tissue. The chain couples TRBV15 to TRBJ1-6, with a tentative D call TRBD1 (6 bases). CDR3 sequence: CATSTLKAGTGRPPLHF. DNA of the CDR3: TGTGCCACCAGCACTCTCAAGGCTGGTACAGGGCGGCCACCCCTCCACTTT.